The 14 T cell receptor beta chains below come from one sample, sequenced in a study of shared clonotypes between healthy human individuals. Libraries were prepared by immunoSEQ multiplex PCR; TCRdb keeps only in-frame clonotypes and omits some of them. Of more than 2,000,000 clones in the sample, 90% to 95% were seen once. Sequencing was carried out using naive CD4+ T cells sorted from blood. Specified subset: CD45RA+ positively selected. Source of these receptors: a man aged 18 to 29 in good health.

The genes are TRBV7-8 and TRBJ2-7; TRBD1 matches at 7 bases. Losses at the gene ends were 3 bases for V and 4 bases for J; bases not matched to a gene: 15. The CDR3 is made up of 17 amino acids. Germline V gene lookup returns CDR1 SGHVS and CDR2 FQNEAQ. CDR3 DNA sequence: TGTGCCAGCAGCTTCAGCCCCCGACAGGGACAAGCATACGAGCAGTACTTC. Translation gives CASSFSPRQGQAYEQYF.

The chain links TRBV7-2 to TRBJ2-1; 9 positions agree with TRBD1. CDR1 and CDR2 (germline): SGHTA, FQGNSA. The V segment lost 0 bases and the J segment 7 bases; nucleotides outside the gene matches: 4. There are 15 residues in the CDR3. CDR3 bases: TGTGCCAGCAGCTTAGCACAGGGGGCGGGTAATGAGCAGTTCTTC. It translates to CASSLAQGAGNEQFF.

CDR3 DNA: TGCGCCAGCAGGGCCGACGGGATAAAGTACTTC. Translating it yields CASRADGIKYF. The V call is TRBV5-1, the J call TRBJ2-5, with a tentative D call TRBD2 (5 bases). This CDR3 is 11 amino acids long. V was clipped by 5 bases and J by 12 bases, with 14 bases between them. Germline CDR1 reads SGHRS; CDR2 reads YFSETQ.

CDR3 DNA sequence: TGTGCCAGCAGCTTAGTTCCAGGGGAAGTCTCTGGAAACACCATATATTTT. Its protein is CASSLVPGEVSGNTIYF. The rearrangement joins TRBV13 to TRBJ1-3, with D perhaps matching TRBD1 (6 bases). CDR1 is PRHDT and CDR2 is FYEKMQ in the germline V gene (reference sequence). Trimming cost V 1 base and J 0 bases, with 13 bases left between them. This CDR3 spans 17 amino acids.

This clone was found once. The CDR3 DNA sequence: TGCGCCAGCGGGTGGACAGGGCTAACCACAGATACGCAGTATTTT. The encoded protein is CASGWTGLTTDTQYF. J is TRBJ2-3 and V is TRBV5-1; 8 bases match TRBD1. Trimming removed 7 bases from V and 2 bases from J; junction bases left unmatched: 9. CDR3 length: 15 residues. Germline values: CDR1 SGHRS, CDR2 YFSETQ.

The V call is TRBV27, the J call TRBJ1-2; D uncertain. Trimming removed 8 bases from V and 0 bases from J, with 13 bases in between. The CDR3 runs to 14 residues. Germline values: CDR1 MNHEY, CDR2 SMNVEV (reference sequence). In DNA form, the CDR3 reads TGTGCCAGCGGCACAACCGGGTCTAACTATGGCTACACCTTC. Amino acid sequence: CASGTTGSNYGYTF.

This chain connects TRBV5-5 to TRBJ1-6; 9 bases fit TRBD1. This CDR3 region has 17 residues. Germline V gene sequence: CDR1 SGHKS, CDR2 YYEKEE (reference sequence). After removal of 4 bases from V and 9 bases from J, the junction contained 14 bases not matched to a gene. CDR3 DNA sequence: TGTGCCAGCAGCCTAACAGCACAGGGGGCTACGGGTTCACCCCTCCACTTT. Amino acid sequence: CASSLTAQGATGSPLHF.

About this clone itself: This CDR3 is also generated by other DNA sequences in the sample. This chain links TRBV9 with TRBJ1-4; D remains ambiguous. Between the trimmed V and J ends, which lost 3 bases and 2 bases, there was a span of 11 bases. The length of the CDR3 is 15 residues. Germline CDR1 is SGDLS and CDR2 is YYNGEE. The CDR3 reads CASSEGLRTNEKLFF. CDR3 coding DNA: TGTGCCAGCAGCGAAGGGTTGCGGACTAATGAAAAACTGTTTTTT. Drawing the rest from reference TRBV9 and TRBJ1-4, the complete variable domain is DSGVTQTPKHLITATGQRVTLRCSPRSGDLSVYWYQQSLDQGLQFLIQYYNGEERAKGNILERFSAQQFPDLHSELNLSSLELGDSALYFCASSEGLRTNEKLFFGSGTQLSVL.

This clone was counted once. The V gene is TRBV7-2, the J gene TRBJ2-7; no definite D call. Germline CDR1 reads SGHTA; CDR2 reads FQGNSA. Trimming left V 1 base short and J 2 bases short, with 9 bases between. The CDR3 runs 14 residues. The CDR3: CASSLVAAAYEQYF. Here the CDR3 DNA reads TGTGCCAGCAGCTTAGTGGCAGCAGCCTACGAGCAGTACTTC.

This chain uses TRBV4-1 with TRBJ1-2; D unclear. Germline-derived CDR1 and CDR2 are MGHRA and YSYEKL. The V end lost 0 bases, the J end lost 4 bases, and 9 bases lay between the germline ends. The CDR3 runs to 14 residues. As DNA, the CDR3 is TGCGCCAGCAGCCAAGATGGAATCCCCTATGGCTACACCTTC. It encodes CASSQDGIPYGYTF.

The genes are TRBV19 and TRBJ2-6; the D is unclear. Trimming removed 5 bases at V and 0 bases at J, with 8 bases between. Germline assignment: CDR1 LNHDA and CDR2 SQIVND (reference sequence). The CDR3 covers 15 residues. As DNA, the CDR3 is TGTGCCAGTAGTCGCCAGTCCTCTGGGGCCAACGTCCTGACTTTC. Protein sequence: CASSRQSSGANVLTF.

The chain recombines TRBV4-1 with TRBJ2-3; 7 bases line up with TRBD1. The J segment lost 4 bases and the V segment lost 3 bases, leaving 7 bases of the junction unmatched. The CDR3 runs 15 residues. From germline, CDR1 is MGHRA and CDR2 YSYEKL. This chain's CDR3 is CASSQERTGADTQYF. The CDR3, as DNA: TGCGCCAGCAGCCAGGAAAGGACAGGCGCAGATACGCAGTATTTT.

The chain has TRBV28 and TRBJ1-2, with D uncertain. The CDR3 loop spans 12 amino acids. Looked up from germline, CDR1 is MDHEN and CDR2 is SYDVKM. V lost 4 bases and J 8 bases, leaving 11 bases between the germline ends. CDR3 coding DNA: TGTGCCAGCAGTTGGGTAGGGTGGGGCTACACCTTC. The encoded protein is CASSWVGWGYTF.

This chain uses TRBV15 with TRBJ1-4, with D hard to call. The CDR3 has 12 residues. V shed 0 bases and J shed 7 bases, with 3 bases lying between them. CDR1 is LNHNV and CDR2 is YYDKDF in the germline V gene (reference sequence). Here the CDR3 reads CATSREGEKLFF. CDR3 bases: TGTGCCACCAGCAGAGAGGGTGAAAAACTGTTTTTT.